These T cell receptor beta chains were read from a single sample in a study of OX40 agonist ivuxolimab in advanced cancers. The assay was immunoSEQ multiplex PCR, and TCRdb's table has in-frame clones only and misses some. The table includes tens of thousands of clones, about 87% detected once. This specimen was CD4+ or CD8+ T cells sorted from blood, taken in a trial of the OX40 agonist ivuxolimab. These receptors were taken from an adult with an advanced solid tumor such as melanoma, head and neck, liver or kidney cancer. Both conserved end residues are part of each CDR3. The D gene is left open where the match is weak. Clone size is shown for a subset of rows, as once, few, many or a class of expanded clone.

j_gene,d_gene,v_gene,abundance,CDR3aa,CDR3nt
TRBJ2-5,NA,TRBV5-4,NA,CASSPPGVTRYQETQYF,TGTGCCAGCAGCCCCCCAGGTGTGACAAGGTACCAAGAGACCCAGTACTTC
TRBJ2-7,TRBD2,TRBV5-6,NA,CASSYGGGSYEQYF,TGTGCCAGCAGCTATGGCGGGGGATCCTACGAGCAGTACTTC
TRBJ2-1,NA,TRBV21-1,NA,CASSKVPGTQYNEQFF,TGTGCCAGCAGCAAAGTACCCGGGACACAGTACAATGAGCAGTTCTTC
TRBJ2-1,NA,TRBV30,NA,CAWSDGVYNEQFF,TGTGCCTGGAGTGATGGGGTTTACAATGAGCAGTTCTTC
TRBJ2-7,TRBD2,TRBV10-2,few,CASSESSSGSYEQYF,TGCGCCAGCAGTGAGTCGTCTAGCGGCTCCTACGAGCAGTACTTC
TRBJ2-1,NA,TRBV2,NA,CASKTGGWDEQFF,TGTGCCAGCAAGACTGGAGGGTGGGATGAGCAGTTCTTC
TRBJ1-5,NA,TRBV19,NA,CASNVWGNQPQHF,TGTGCCAGTAATGTTTGGGGAAATCAGCCCCAGCATTTT
TRBJ1-5,NA,TRBV28,NA,CASSPRIGGINQPQHF,TGTGCCAGCAGTCCCCGGATTGGAGGGATCAATCAGCCCCAGCATTTT
TRBJ2-7,TRBD2,TRBV10-1,NA,CASSDSGLAGSEQYF,TGCGCCAGCAGTGATAGCGGACTAGCGGGAAGCGAGCAGTACTTC
TRBJ2-7,NA,TRBV28,NA,CASSLGTAVLNEQYF,TGTGCCAGCAGTTTGGGGACTGCAGTCTTGAACGAGCAGTACTTC
TRBJ2-2,TRBD1,TRBV14,NA,CASSQRDRGLVPGELFF,TGTGCCAGCAGCCAAAGGGACAGGGGGCTAGTACCCGGGGAGCTGTTTTTT
TRBJ2-1,NA,TRBV4-1,NA,CASSQGPSTGNEQFF,TGCGCCAGCAGCCAAGGCCCCAGCACGGGGAATGAGCAGTTCTTC
TRBJ1-6,NA,TRBV27,NA,CASSLGQAVNSPLHF,TGTGCCAGCAGTTTAGGGCAGGCTGTAAATTCACCCCTCCACTTT
TRBJ2-1,NA,TRBV10-1,NA,CASSRGQPSSYNEQFF,TGCGCCAGCAGCAGGGGACAACCGAGCTCCTACAATGAGCAGTTCTTC
TRBJ1-1,NA,TRBV6-4,few,CASSVMPGTEAFF,TGTGCCAGCAGTGTTATGCCCGGCACTGAAGCTTTCTTT
TRBJ2-1,TRBD2,TRBV27,NA,CASSVAGGFYNEQFF,TGTGCCAGTTCGGTAGCGGGCGGCTTCTACAATGAGCAGTTCTTC
TRBJ2-2,NA,TRBV29-1,NA,CSVLGRSTGELFF,TGCAGTGTATTGGGTCGTTCCACCGGGGAGCTGTTTTTT
TRBJ2-1,NA,TRBV5-4,NA,CASSFGLNEQFF,TGTGCCAGCAGCTTTGGGCTTAATGAGCAGTTCTTC
TRBJ1-5,NA,TRBV2,NA,CASSELGGKRQPQHF,TGTGCCAGCAGTGAATTAGGCGGGAAGCGACAGCCCCAGCATTTT
TRBJ1-2,NA,TRBV11-2,NA,CASSLVVGGLYGYTF,TGTGCCAGCAGCTTAGTTGTGGGGGGCCTCTATGGCTACACCTTC
TRBJ2-4,NA,TRBV27,NA,CASSHRVGDIQYF,TGTGCCAGCAGCCACAGGGTTGGTGACATTCAGTACTTC
TRBJ2-5,NA,TRBV9,NA,CASSVWGAGETQYF,TGTGCCAGCAGCGTTTGGGGGGCGGGAGAGACCCAGTACTTC
TRBJ2-3,NA,TRBV4-1,NA,CASSQVIRGLGDTQYF,TGCGCCAGCAGCCAAGTCATCCGGGGGCTAGGTGATACGCAGTATTTT
TRBJ2-7,TRBD2,TRBV6-1,NA,CASSVLADFYEQYF,TGTGCCAGCAGCGTACTAGCGGACTTCTACGAGCAGTACTTC
TRBJ2-2,NA,TRBV28,NA,CASKRPERSGELFF,TGTGCCAGCAAAAGACCTGAGAGGAGCGGGGAGCTGTTTTTT
TRBJ2-1,TRBD1,TRBV19,once,CASSIGQGAYNEQFF,TGTGCCAGTAGTATCGGACAGGGGGCCTACAATGAGCAGTTCTTC
TRBJ2-1,TRBD2,TRBV5-4,NA,CASRSGRGQFF,TGTGCCAGCAGGAGCGGGAGGGGGCAGTTCTTC
TRBJ2-3,NA,TRBV7-9,once,CASSQDSYRAGTDTQYF,TGCGCCAGCAGCCAAGATTCTTACAGGGCTGGCACAGATACGCAGTATTTT